The present TCR beta chain was sequenced within a study of CD8 T cells in ankylosing spondylitis. Study outcomes and limitations: Earlier literature documents some of the motif variants in reactive arthritis synovial fluid and blood. In ankylosing spondylitis patients, matched synovial fluid reportedly showed significant enrichment of disease-linked clones. Seemingly distinctive of ankylosing spondylitis blood was a TCR beta motif formed by eight highly homologous variants.

This CDR3 contains 13 residues. CDR1 is SNHLY and CDR2 is FYNNEI in the germline V gene. Trimming left V 8 bases short and J 3 bases short, with 11 bases between. This clonotype was seen a few times. The target antigen is unknown. It was by quantitative 5'-RACE with molecular barcodes that TCR beta libraries were made. TCRdb called the 5' RACE reads again in MiXCR, with one record for every CDR3 protein. In the table there are some 87,000 distinct CDR3 sequences, more than 25% of which are singletons. The V call is TRBV2, the J call TRBJ1-3; D gene uncertain. The sample comprised blood, either unsorted or a sorted T cell fraction (not recorded which). This clonotype was obtained from a male donor with ankylosing spondylitis or in good health (not recorded which). The DNA for the CDR3 is TGTGCCAGCGCATGGCTTTTTGGAAACACCATATATTTT. Encoded protein: CASAWLFGNTIYF.